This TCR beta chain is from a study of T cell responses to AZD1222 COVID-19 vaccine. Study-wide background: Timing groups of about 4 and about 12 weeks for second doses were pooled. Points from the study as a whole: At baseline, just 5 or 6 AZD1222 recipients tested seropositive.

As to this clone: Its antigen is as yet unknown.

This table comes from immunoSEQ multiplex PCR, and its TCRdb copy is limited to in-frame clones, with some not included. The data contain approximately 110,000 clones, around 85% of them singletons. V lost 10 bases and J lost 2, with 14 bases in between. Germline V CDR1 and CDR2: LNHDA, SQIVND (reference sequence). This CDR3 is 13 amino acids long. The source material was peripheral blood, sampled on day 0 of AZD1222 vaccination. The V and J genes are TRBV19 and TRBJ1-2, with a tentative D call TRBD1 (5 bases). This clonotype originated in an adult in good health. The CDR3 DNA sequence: TGTGCCACTAGCCGGAGGGGAAACTATGGCTACACCTTC. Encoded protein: CATSRRGNYGYTF.